A selection of T cell receptor beta chains follows, all from one sample in a study of blood T cell repertoires in COVID-19. This table comes from immunoSEQ multiplex PCR, and its TCRdb copy is limited to in-frame clones, with some not included. The sample contains over 250,000 clones, 65% to 90% of which appear only once. The sequencing input was peripheral blood. The receptors stem from a human donor in a cohort sampled during active COVID-19. The CDR3 runs from the conserved cysteine through the conserved F or W. Each record gives: V gene, clone size, J gene, D gene, CDR3 DNA, CDR3 protein. D genes are given only for firm matches. A clone size is listed for some rows: how often the clone was seen (once, few, many), or a class if it is expanded.

>TRBV7-2|NA|TRBJ2-7|NA
TGTGCCAGCAGCTTAGGACACACCCCCTACGAGCAGTACTTC
CASSLGHTPYEQYF
>TRBV9|NA|TRBJ1-4|NA
TGTGCCACTTCACGGGGATTTGCAACTAATGAAAAACTGTTTTTT
CATSRGFATNEKLFF
>TRBV18|NA|TRBJ1-1|NA
TGTGCCAGCTCACCCTCGTCCAGAAACACTGAAGCTTTCTTT
CASSPSSRNTEAFF
>TRBV12-3/TRBV12-4|NA|TRBJ2-1|NA
TGTGCCAGCAGTCCCTCTAGGATCCATGAGCAGTTCTTC
CASSPSRIHEQFF
>TRBV2|few|TRBJ2-7|NA
TGTGCCAGCAGTCCCCAGGTCTACGAGCAGTACTTC
CASSPQVYEQYF
>TRBV5-1|few|TRBJ2-2|TRBD1
TGCGCCAGCAGCTGGTCCGGGACAGGGGGGGCCGGGGAGCTGTTTTTT
CASSWSGTGGAGELFF
>TRBV5-4|few|TRBJ2-2|NA
TGTGCCAGCAGCTCTGGGCAAAACTCCGGGGAGCTGTTTTTT
CASSSGQNSGELFF
>TRBV4-1|NA|TRBJ2-2|NA
TGCGCCAGCAGCCAAGTTATAGGGGCGACCGGGGAGCTGTTTTTT
CASSQVIGATGELFF
>TRBV3-1/TRBV3-2|NA|TRBJ2-6|NA
TGTGCCAGCAGCCGCCTTACAGGGACATCATCTGGGGCCAACGTCCTGACTTTC
CASSRLTGTSSGANVLTF
>TRBV18|NA|TRBJ1-2|NA
TGTGCCAGCTCACCACCTATGGGCAGGGGCTATGGCTACACCTTC
CASSPPMGRGYGYTF
>TRBV6-2/TRBV6-3|NA|TRBJ1-3|NA
TGTGCCAGCACCCCTTGGACGAGCGGCTCTGGAAACACCATATATTTT
CASTPWTSGSGNTIYF
>TRBV27|once|TRBJ2-2|NA
TGTGCCAGCAGTCCCCAGGTGAACACCGGGGAGCTGTTTTTT
CASSPQVNTGELFF
>TRBV19|once|TRBJ1-2|NA
TGTGCCAGTAGTACCGGACAAAGGCGTGGCTACACCTTC
CASSTGQRRGYTF
>TRBV2|NA|TRBJ2-3|TRBD2
TGTGCCAGCAGTGTATTAGCGGGAAGCACAGATACGCAGTATTTT
CASSVLAGSTDTQYF
>TRBV7-2|NA|TRBJ2-3|NA
TGTGCCAGCAGCTTAGCGGACTCTGGGGATACGCAGTATTTT
CASSLADSGDTQYF
>TRBV7-2|NA|TRBJ1-3|NA
TGTGCCAGCAGCCCAACACAGGGAGGAAACACCATATATTTT
CASSPTQGGNTIYF
>TRBV24-1|NA|TRBJ2-2|NA
TGTGCCACCAGTGACACAGGATTTACCGGGGAGCTGTTTTTT
CATSDTGFTGELFF
>TRBV5-1|NA|TRBJ2-5|TRBD2
TGCGCCAGCAGCCCCCCGACTAGCGGGAGGGGAGAGACCCAGTACTTC
CASSPPTSGRGETQYF
>TRBV5-1|NA|TRBJ2-2|TRBD2
TGCGCCAGCAGAACTAGCGGGAGCGTCGGGGAGCTGTTTTTT
CASRTSGSVGELFF
>TRBV12-3/TRBV12-4|NA|TRBJ1-2|NA
TGTGCCAGCAGTTTGACAGGTTTCGATGGCTACACCTTC
CASSLTGFDGYTF
>TRBV27|NA|TRBJ2-7|NA
TGTGCCAGCAGTTTAGTACAGGGAGTACTCTACGAGCAGTACTTC
CASSLVQGVLYEQYF
>TRBV7-2|NA|TRBJ2-1|TRBD2
TGTGCCAGCAGCTTGTCTAGCGGGAGATATGAGCAGTTCTTC
CASSLSSGRYEQFF
>TRBV10-3|NA|TRBJ1-5|NA
TGTGCCAACCGCAGCGGGGGAGCCGGGCCCCAGCATTTT
CANRSGGAGPQHF
>TRBV19|NA|TRBJ2-2|NA
TGTGCCAGTAGTGTCAGGTTCGCGAACACCGGGGAGCTGTTTTTT
CASSVRFANTGELFF
>TRBV6-2/TRBV6-3|few|TRBJ2-7|TRBD1
TGTGCCAGCAGTTACTTCGGCAGGGGGCAGGACGAGCAGTACTTC
CASSYFGRGQDEQYF
>TRBV14|NA|TRBJ2-7|NA
TGTGCCAGCAGCCAAAGGGGGGGGCGTTTGATCTACGAGCAGTACTTC
CASSQRGGRLIYEQYF
>TRBV18|once|TRBJ2-7|TRBD2
TGTGCCAGCTCACCAGCGGGGGGCAGCTCCTACGAGCAGTACTTC
CASSPAGGSSYEQYF
>TRBV10-3|NA|TRBJ2-7|NA
TGTGCCATCAGTGAGCCGAACAGGGAGCCCGAGCAGTACTTC
CAISEPNREPEQYF
>TRBV13|NA|TRBJ2-1|NA
TGTGCCAGCAGCTTAGGCCCTCAGGGTCTATACAATGAGCAGTTCTTC
CASSLGPQGLYNEQFF
>TRBV28|NA|TRBJ1-3|NA
TGTGCCAGCAGAACAGGAGGGTTTCTCTCTGGAAACACCATATATTTT
CASRTGGFLSGNTIYF
>TRBV20-1|NA|TRBJ2-5|NA
TGCAGTGCCGGGACACCGGAGACCCAGTACTTC
CSAGTPETQYF
>TRBV2|NA|TRBJ2-5|NA
TGTGCCAGCAGCAGAAAGACCCAGTACTTC
CASSRKTQYF
>TRBV27|NA|TRBJ2-5|NA
TGTGCCAGCAGTTTACAGGGCCAAGAGACCCAGTACTTC
CASSLQGQETQYF
>TRBV7-9|NA|TRBJ2-1|NA
TGTGCCAGCAGCTTGAGCGGACCATACAATGAGCAGTTCTTC
CASSLSGPYNEQFF
>TRBV15|NA|TRBJ2-1|TRBD2
TGTGCCACCAGCACCTGGGGTAGCGGGAGGGCCCTGGATGAGCAGTTCTTC
CATSTWGSGRALDEQFF
>TRBV9|NA|TRBJ2-1|NA
TGTGCCAGCAGCCGGGACTTTTCATCGGATGAGCAGTTCTTC
CASSRDFSSDEQFF
>TRBV12-3/TRBV12-4|NA|TRBJ2-7|TRBD2
TGTGCCAGCACCCTAGCGGGAGGAAACGAGCAGTACTTC
CASTLAGGNEQYF
>TRBV7-9|NA|TRBJ1-6|TRBD1
TGTGCCAGCAGCCCCCTTTCTTGGGGACAGAAGAATTCACCCCTCCACTTT
CASSPLSWGQKNSPLHF
>TRBV2|NA|TRBJ1-5|NA
TGTGCCAGCAGTGAACAAACAGGAACTGATCAGCCCCAGCATTTT
CASSEQTGTDQPQHF
>TRBV28|NA|TRBJ1-5|NA
TGTGCCAGCAATCGACAGTATGGTGGTCAGCCCCAGCATTTT
CASNRQYGGQPQHF
>TRBV6-5|NA|TRBJ1-5|NA
TGTGCCAGCCTGGCGGGGGGAAGGGATCAGCCCCAGCATTTT
CASLAGGRDQPQHF
>TRBV7-2|NA|TRBJ2-7|NA
TGTGCCAGCAGCTTAGGGGTCCGGGTGACCTACGAGCAGTACTTC
CASSLGVRVTYEQYF
>TRBV29-1|NA|TRBJ1-2|TRBD1
TGCAGCGTTGAACATCGACAGGGGGCAATGAGTGGCTACACCTTC
CSVEHRQGAMSGYTF
>TRBV5-8|many|TRBJ2-5|TRBD2
TGTGCCAGCAGCTTGGGCGGTTCTAGCGGAGGTAAAGAGACCCAGTACTTC
CASSLGGSSGGKETQYF
>TRBV28|NA|TRBJ2-7|NA
TGTGCCAGCGGACTTACCGCCTACGAGCAGTACTTC
CASGLTAYEQYF